These 14 T cell receptor beta chains were sequenced from one sample in a study of T cells in Graves' hyperthyroidism and ophthalmopathy (dated by TCRdb to about 2019). The library came from multiplex PCR. The instrument was an Illumina HiSeq 2000. TCR beta CDR3 regions were amplified from RNA transcripts. For the first round of RT-PCR on the TCR CDR3, the HTBI primer set was used together with the Qiagen OneStep RT-PCR kit. Using fastp trimming at Q25 and MiXCR clonotype assembly, TCRdb reanalyzed the public sequencing data and kept in-frame beta chains. Rows merge per CDR3 protein into single entries with the most common DNA and genes. The sample data list approximately 510,000 distinct CDR3 sequences, and around 21% of these were observed just once. Less than 30% of the sample lies in the top ten. The sample taken for sequencing was blood. Receptors were obtained from a man younger than 30 with Graves' hyperthyroidism.

In this sample, this clonotype turned up many times. The J gene is TRBJ2-5, the V gene TRBV28; 7 bases align to TRBD1. The CDR3 consists of 13 residues. Germline loops: CDR1 MDHEN, CDR2 SYDVKM. The trim removed 7 bases at V and 5 bases at J, leaving 7 bases unmatched. Written as DNA, the CDR3 is TGTGCCAGCAACGAACAGGGGCGGGAGACCCAGTACTTC. Amino acids: CASNEQGRETQYF.

The CDR3 sequence is CASSDAGTGGDYGYTF. CDR3 sequence (DNA): TGTGCCAGCAGTGACGCCGGGACAGGGGGCGACTATGGCTACACCTTC. The V gene is TRBV28, the J gene TRBJ1-2, with TRBD1 matching 12 bases. In germline, CDR1 is MDHEN, CDR2 SYDVKM. The CDR3 has 16 residues. With V trimmed by 5 bases and J by 3 bases, 7 bases remained unmatched.

In regard to this clonotype: A much larger clone sits a single nucleotide away, making a read error possible. The rearrangement uses TRBV12-3 or TRBV12-4 and TRBJ2-2; a weak D match, TRBD2 (6 bases). The CDR3 is 14 amino acids. CDR3 residues: CVSALVPGAGELFF. CDR3 DNA sequence: TGTGTCAGCGCACTTGTGCCGGGAGCCGGGGAGCTGTTTTTT.

This clonotype was recorded at least ten times. The chain has TRBV11-2 and TRBJ2-7; D is undetermined. V lost 2 bases to trimming and J lost 6 bases, with 11 bases between them. CDR1 SGHAT and CDR2 FQNNGV come from the germline V gene. This CDR3 spans 13 amino acids. In DNA, the CDR3 is TGTGCCAGCAGCTTATCTGGGGTTGGCGAGCAGTACTTC. As protein: CASSLSGVGEQYF.

This clonotype occurred many times. V gene TRBV27 combines with J gene TRBJ1-6, with 11 nucleotides matching TRBD1. After removal of 5 bases from V and 7 bases from J, the junction contained 7 bases not matched to a gene. This CDR3 is 16 amino acids long. The germline CDR1 and CDR2 sequences are MNHEY and SMNVEV (reference sequence). Written as DNA, the CDR3 is TGTGCCAGCAGTGTTGGACAGGGGGCGGGAAATTCACCCCTCCACTTT. Translation: CASSVGQGAGNSPLHF.

This clonotype appeared many times. V is TRBV6-5 and J is TRBJ1-2; TRBD1 aligns across 9 bases. The CDR3 sequence is 12 residues long. Germline V lookup: CDR1 MNHEY, CDR2 SVGAGI. The V and J ends lost 8 bases and 6 bases, in that order; junction bases with no gene match: 4. The CDR3 nucleotides read TGTGCCAGCGCCGGGACAGGGAATGGCTACACCTTC. Encoded protein: CASAGTGNGYTF.

A word on this clonotype: A read error is possible here, since a much larger clone lies one base away. V and J are TRBV14 and TRBJ1-1; D ambiguous. This CDR3 region has 12 residues. Germline V gene sequence: CDR1 SGHDN, CDR2 FVKESK. For the CDR3, the DNA is TGTTCCAGCAGCCGCTGGGACACTGAAGCTTTCTTT. This gives the protein CSSSRWDTEAFF.

There are many counts of this clonotype. The V and J genes are TRBV6-1 and TRBJ1-5; weak D call: TRBD1 (5 bases). The length of the CDR3 is 13 residues. Per the germline V gene, CDR1 is MNHNS and CDR2 is SASEGT. V was shortened by 5 bases and J by 6 bases, with 11 bases between the two germline ends. The CDR3, as DNA: TGTGCCAGCAGTCCTCAAGGGGTTCAGCCCCAGCATTTT. Protein: CASSPQGVQPQHF.

The table lists this clonotype with many counts. J is TRBJ2-7 and V is TRBV9; D is perhaps TRBD1 (6 bases). This CDR3 comprises 13 residues. Germline assignment: CDR1 SGDLS and CDR2 YYNGEE. Trimming took off 5 bases at V and 5 bases at J, with 14 bases between the two ends. The CDR3 coding sequence is TGTGCCAGCAGTCGACAACACAGGGACGAGCAGTACTTC. Protein: CASSRQHRDEQYF.

The rearrangement uses TRBV29-1 and TRBJ2-2, with 7 bases lining up with TRBD1. This CDR3 spans 13 amino acids. Looked up from germline, CDR1 is SQVTM and CDR2 is ANQGSEA. V shed 5 bases and J 6 bases; nucleotides not matched to a gene: 6. The CDR3 region has the DNA TGCAGCGTTCGAGACAGGGAGCCCGGGGAGCTGTTTTTT. Its translation: CSVRDREPGELFF.

This clonotype was recorded at least ten times. The chain joins TRBV20-1 to TRBJ1-1; possibly TRBD1 for D (5 bases). Germline V CDR1 and CDR2: DFQATT, SNEGSKA (reference sequence). V shed 6 bases and J shed 1 base, with 12 bases lying between them. The CDR3 contains 13 residues. Here the CDR3 reads CSATPGGNTEAFF. DNA for the CDR3: TGCAGTGCCACCCCTGGGGGGAACACTGAAGCTTTCTTT.

A few counts support this clonotype. The chain uses TRBV20-1 and TRBJ1-3; 11 positions match TRBD1. Germline CDR1 reads DFQATT; CDR2 reads SNEGSKA (reference sequence). V was clipped by 5 bases and J by 2 bases; unmatched bases: 2. CDR3 length equals 14 residues. This CDR3 reads CSARGQGAGNTIYF. In DNA form, the CDR3 reads TGCAGTGCTCGGGGACAGGGGGCTGGAAACACCATATATTTT.

This clonotype has a count of ten or more. V and J are TRBV12-3 or TRBV12-4 and TRBJ1-2; TRBD1 agrees at 8 bases. V lost 7 bases and J lost 0; bases outside the gene matches: 16. This CDR3 is 18 amino acids long. The CDR3 DNA follows: TGTGCCAGCACCAAGCCGGACAGGGAAGATCCCTCTAACTATGGCTACACCTTC. Amino acids: CASTKPDREDPSNYGYTF.

The sample holds many counts of this clonotype. This chain connects TRBV5-6 to TRBJ2-2; TRBD1 matches 9 bases. Germline values: CDR1 SGHDT, CDR2 YYEEEE. Germline trimming cut 5 bases from V and 3 bases from J; bases unmatched to any gene: 8. The CDR3 consists of 16 residues. CDR3 coding DNA: TGTGCCAGCAGGCAACAGGGGGCGCGGGACACCGGGGAGCTGTTTTTT. Translating gives CASRQQGARDTGELFF. Supplemented by reference TRBV5-6 and TRBJ2-2, the full variable domain reads DAGVTQSPTHLIKTRGQQVTLRCSPKSGHDTVSWYQQALGQGPQFIFQYYEEEERQRGNFPDRFSGHQFPNYSSELNVNALLLGDSALYLCASRQQGARDTGELFFGEGSRLTVL.